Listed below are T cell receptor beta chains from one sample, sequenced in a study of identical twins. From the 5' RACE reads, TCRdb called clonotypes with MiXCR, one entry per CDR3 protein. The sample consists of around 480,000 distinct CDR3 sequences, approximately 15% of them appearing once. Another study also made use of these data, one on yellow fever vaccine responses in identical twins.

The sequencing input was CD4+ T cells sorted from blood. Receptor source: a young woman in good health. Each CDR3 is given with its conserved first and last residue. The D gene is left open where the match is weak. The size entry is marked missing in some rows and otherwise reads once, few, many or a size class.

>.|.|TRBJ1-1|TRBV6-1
TGTGCCAGCACCAGAAGGGAGAACACTGAAGCTTTCTTT
CASTRRENTEAFF
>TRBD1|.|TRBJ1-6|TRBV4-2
TGTGCCAGCAGCCAAACCGGGACAGTGGGGGCCAATATCAATTCACCCCTCCACTTT
CASSQTGTVGANINSPLHF
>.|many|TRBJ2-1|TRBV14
TGTGCCAGCAGCCCCCTGGTTTGGGCCTACAATGAGCAGTTCTTC
CASSPLVWAYNEQFF
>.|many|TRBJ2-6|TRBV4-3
TGCGCCAGCAGCCAAGCTTGGATAACCTCTGGGGCCAACGTCCTGACTTTC
CASSQAWITSGANVLTF
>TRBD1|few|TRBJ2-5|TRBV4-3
TGCGCCAGCAGCCAAGACGCGGGACAGGGTTTCCAAGAGACCCAGTACTTC
CASSQDAGQGFQETQYF
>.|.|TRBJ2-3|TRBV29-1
TGCAGCGTTGAGCGGGCCCACACAGATACGCAGTATTTT
CSVERAHTDTQYF
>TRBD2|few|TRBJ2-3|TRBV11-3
TGTGCCAGCAGCTTAGGGGAGGGCCGGAGAGATACGCAGTATTTT
CASSLGEGRRDTQYF
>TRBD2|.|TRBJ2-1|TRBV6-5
TGTGCCAGCAGTTACCAGTCAACTAGCGGGTCCAGGCGGTTCTTC
CASSYQSTSGSRRFF
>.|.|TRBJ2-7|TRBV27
TGTGCCAGCAGTTTACGGGTTAGCCCAAGCTACGAGCAGTACTTC
CASSLRVSPSYEQYF
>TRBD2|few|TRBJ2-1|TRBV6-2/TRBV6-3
TGTGCCAGCAGTTATACTAGCGGGAGAAGTTCCTACAATGAGCAGTTCTTC
CASSYTSGRSSYNEQFF
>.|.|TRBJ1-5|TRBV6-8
TGTGCCAGCAGTTACCCCACTGGGGGCAATCAGCCCCAGCATTTT
CASSYPTGGNQPQHF
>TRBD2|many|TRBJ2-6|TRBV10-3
TGTGCCATCAGTGAAAGAACTAGCGGGGGCCTTGGGGCCAACGTCCTGACTTTC
CAISERTSGGLGANVLTF
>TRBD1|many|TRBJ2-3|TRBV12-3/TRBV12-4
TGTGCCAGCACCCTGACAGGGGTGGCAGATACGCAGTATTTT
CASTLTGVADTQYF
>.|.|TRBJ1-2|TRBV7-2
TGTGCCAGCAGCTTAGACCGGACAAACTATGGCTACACCTTC
CASSLDRTNYGYTF